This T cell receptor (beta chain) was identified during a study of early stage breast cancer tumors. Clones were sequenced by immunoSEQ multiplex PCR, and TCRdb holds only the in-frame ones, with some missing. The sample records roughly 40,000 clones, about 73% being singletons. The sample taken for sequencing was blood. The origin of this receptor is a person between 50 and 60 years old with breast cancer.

The CDR3 sequence is CASSQDFRGGTPQHF. CDR3 bases: TGCGCCAGCAGCCAAGATTTCAGGGGCGGAACGCCCCAGCATTTT. The chain links TRBV4-3 to TRBJ1-5; D perhaps matches TRBD1 (6 bases). V lost 0 bases and J lost 9, with 15 bases in between. This CDR3 has 15 amino acids. Germline V lookup: CDR1 LGHNA, CDR2 YSLEER.